This T cell receptor (beta chain) is drawn from a study of blood T cell repertoires in COVID-19. Germline V gene lookup returns CDR1 SQVTM and CDR2 ANQGSEA. V lost 8 bases and J 5 bases, leaving 16 bases between the germline ends. The CDR3 has 13 amino acids. Study processing details: Nucleated cell number was recorded as an estimate derived from reference gene primer amplification. Assay used: immunoSEQ multiplex PCR; TCRdb lists only in-frame clones, some missing. V and J calls and clone size come straight from that table; D and trimming were deduced from the DNA. The sample lists some 190,000 clones, less than 90% occurring once.

The TCR comes from a man under 40 with acute or convalescent COVID-19. The sequencing input was peripheral blood. The chain uses TRBV29-1 and TRBJ2-1, with D possibly TRBD2 on 6 matching bases. The CDR3 sequence: CSYPSVINNEQFF. The CDR3 coding sequence is TGCAGCTATCCTAGCGTTATCAACAATGAGCAGTTCTTC.